This T cell receptor (beta chain) was obtained from a study of metastatic and nonmetastatic thyroid tumors. For the study at large: Repertoires from blood and tumor or nodule tissue of malignant and benign thyroid patients were compared.

All patients were untreated before thyroid surgery. Only a few counts were recorded for this clone. An end of the junction differs from the germline gene, which may be a read error. Original handling: Clinicopathological groups of papillary thyroid cancer showed CDR3 differences that were used to build a distant-metastasis classifier. TCRdb re-called the PCR reads with MiXCR. Here the V and J calls rest on TCRdb's processing, not on the authors' analysis. The sample carries about 92,000 clones, 14% to 15% recorded once. Germline V lookup: CDR1 MDHEN, CDR2 SYDVKM. This CDR3 is 14 amino acids long. The chain recombines TRBV28 with TRBJ1-1; a weak D match, TRBD1 (5 bases). The receptor was derived from a female donor with papillary thyroid cancer or a benign thyroid nodule (not recorded which). Some clones in this sample may be carry-over from other donors' samples. Sequences were obtained from blood. The CDR3 region is CASSWEDMNTEPFF. CDR3 sequence (DNA): TGTGCCAGCAGTTGGGAGGACATGAACACTGAACCTTTCTTT.